Below, one T cell receptor (beta chain) is given with its context. This entry comes from a study of blood T cell repertoires in COVID-19. Study-wide context: Both acute and convalescent COVID-19 samples were obtained from the United States, Italy and Spain.

The CDR3 covers 12 residues. The ends were cut back, 7 bases at V and 2 bases at J, with 8 bases in the middle. Looked up from germline, CDR1 is MNHNY and CDR2 is SVGAGI (reference sequence). Clones were read by immunoSEQ multiplex PCR, and TCRdb kept only the in-frame ones, dropping some. The sample consists of some 150,000 clones, approximately 90% of them appearing once. This clonotype was obtained from a human donor in a cohort sampled during active COVID-19. The rearrangement joins TRBV6-6 to TRBJ1-2; D remains unclear. Sequencing input: peripheral blood. The CDR3 coding sequence is TGTGCCAGCATGAGGAAAAACTATGGCTACACCTTC. This encodes CASMRKNYGYTF.